Sequencing of this T cell receptor beta chain was carried out in a study of beta chain features in type 1 diabetes. Looking at the study overall: The number of sorted cells examined across all samples was roughly 100,000,000. Findings and limits, study-wide: PCR might favor shorter templates, equally in patients and controls. Across all four CD4+ subsets, people with type 1 diabetes showed modestly shorter TCRB CDR3s. Insertions were fewer and deletions more numerous at VDJ junctions in type 1 diabetes patients.

Blood was collected once per donor into heparin, averaging about 116 mL. As to this clone: No antigen is known for it.

The ends were cut back, 7 bases at V and 2 bases at J, with 15 bases in the middle. The germline V gene encodes CDR1 SGHNT and CDR2 YYREEE (reference sequence). CDR3 size: 14 residues. Expressed TCRB transcripts were sequenced, since all the RNA that had been isolated was reverse transcribed. Assay used: immunoSEQ multiplex PCR; TCRdb lists only in-frame clones, some missing. The sample includes some 350,000 clones, 8.5% to 10% of them seen just once. This sequence was found in a young man with type 1 diabetes. The chain links TRBV5-4 to TRBJ2-5; D is ambiguous. What was sequenced was central memory CD4+ T cells from blood. As DNA, the CDR3 is TGTGCCAGCCACCCCCAAGGCCGACAAGAGACCCAGTACTTC. Residues: CASHPQGRQETQYF.